The entry below describes one T cell receptor (beta chain). Its target is unknown. This record belongs to a study of lymphopenia after photon versus proton radiotherapy. Libraries were prepared by immunoSEQ multiplex PCR; TCRdb keeps only in-frame clonotypes and omits some of them. The table lists more than 30,000 clones, over 65% of them singletons. The V segment lost 6 bases and the J segment 0 bases; nucleotides outside the gene matches: 9. CDR3 length equals 17 residues. CDR1 is MNHEY and CDR2 is SMNVEV in the germline V gene (reference sequence). Study conclusions and caveats: Only patients who died were analyzed for survival; proton advantage is unproven. Post-nadir diversity loss with photons came from oligoclonal expansion, particularly CD8+ Temra cells. In patients who died, overall survival fell as post-nadir TCR diversity dropped more. Under photons, naive T cells and diversity fell while effector/memory populations rose.

The sequence derives from a man between 50 and 59 years old with gastric cancer. The specimen comprised peripheral blood, sampled from a patient treated with photon-based radiotherapy. V usage is TRBV27 and J usage is TRBJ1-4, with TRBD1 matching 8 bases. The CDR3 loop reads CASSSTGAVTTNEKLFF. CDR3 nucleotide sequence: TGTGCCAGCAGCTCGACAGGGGCAGTCACAACTAATGAAAAACTGTTTTTT.